This T cell receptor (beta chain) appears in the sequencing data of a study of blood T cells in healthy people across ages. General study findings and limits: Whereas aged donors had fewer naive CD4+ cells, long-lived donors had more of them and higher diversity.

In its sample, this clonotype was seen a few times. Antigen unknown. Per the germline V gene, CDR1 is SGHTA and CDR2 is FQGNSA. Trimming shortened V by 0 bases and J by 8 bases, and 10 bases separated the two germline ends. The CDR3 runs to 13 residues. The use of a sample-barcoded 5' primer and a J-beta primer mix characterized a second PCR of 7 to 11 cycles. Every sample gave at least 2.5 million paired-end reads containing CDR3. TCRdb fed the 5' RACE reads into MiXCR, producing one record per CDR3 protein. The table has around 1,800,000 distinct CDR3 sequences, about two fifths seen once. Samples each had at least 5 micrograms of total RNA extracted.

Material for sequencing was blood. The V gene is TRBV7-2, the J gene TRBJ1-2; no firm D call. This receptor was identified in a human donor in good health. CDR3 DNA sequence: TGTGCCAGCAGCTTAGCCGCCCGGGGAGGCTACACCTTC. Translating gives CASSLAARGGYTF.